The 21 T cell receptor beta chains below all came from one sample that was sequenced in a study of cytomegalovirus exposure and HLA in healthy donors. The PCR used 60 Vbeta and 13 Jbeta primers. Assay: immunoSEQ multiplex PCR; the TCRdb copy retains only in-frame clones and omits some. The sample lists about 120,000 clones, over 70% occurring once. The sample comprised PBMCs. The source is a female donor in good health and CMV-seropositive.

J is TRBJ1-1 and V is TRBV7-8; perhaps TRBD1 as D (6 bases). The CDR3 loop spans 14 amino acids. Germline values: CDR1 SGHVS, CDR2 FQNEAQ. V was cut by 5 bases and J by 7 bases, with 17 bases left in between. The CDR3 spells CASSRLRGEVEAFF. The DNA for the CDR3 is TGTGCCAGCAGCCGGCTCAGGGGTGAGGTTGAAGCTTTCTTT.

This chain uses TRBV6-1 with TRBJ2-7; the D is unclear. This CDR3 is 12 amino acids long. Germline loops: CDR1 MNHNS, CDR2 SASEGT. The V end lost 7 bases, the J end lost 2 bases, and 9 bases lay between the germline ends. DNA of the CDR3: TGTGCCAGCACTGACGGTACCTACGAGCAGTACTTC. Translated, it gives CASTDGTYEQYF.

This CDR3 reads CATSRAPLVGTGELFF. CDR3 nucleotides: TGTGCCACCAGCAGAGCCCCCCTAGTGGGCACCGGGGAGCTGTTTTTT. The V gene is TRBV15, the J gene TRBJ2-2, with D unclear. Per germline, CDR1 LNHNV and CDR2 YYDKDF (reference sequence). The CDR3 consists of 16 residues. V was cut by 1 base and J by 4 bases, with 13 bases left in between. The entire variable domain, with the rest obtained from reference TRBV15 and TRBJ2-2, is as follows: DAMVIQNPRYQVTQFGKPVTLSCSQTLNHNVMYWYQQKSSQAPKLLFHYYDKDFNNEADTPDNFQSRRPNTSFCFLDIRSPGLGDTAMYLCATSRAPLVGTGELFFGEGSRLTVL.

This rearrangement joins TRBV27 to TRBJ1-2; no clear D. The germline V gene has CDR1 MNHEY and CDR2 SMNVEV (reference sequence). Trimming took off 2 bases at V and 2 bases at J, with 6 bases between the two ends. The CDR3 runs 13 residues. CDR3 sequence (DNA): TGTGCCAGCAGTTTAGCGGCAAACTATGGCTACACCTTC. Translated: CASSLAANYGYTF.

The chain carries TRBV6-6 and TRBJ1-4, with D tentatively TRBD1 (5 bases). This CDR3 is built from 14 residues. CDR1 and CDR2 (germline): MNHNY, SVGAGI (reference sequence). V was pared by 2 bases and J by 5 bases, with 9 bases between. The CDR3 reads CASSYMGGNEKLFF. The CDR3 DNA reads TGTGCCAGCAGTTACATGGGGGGGAATGAAAAACTGTTTTTT.

As DNA, the CDR3 is TGTGCCAGTAGTATTCTAGCGGGGTACGAGCAGTACTTC. It encodes CASSILAGYEQYF. The chain combines TRBV19 with TRBJ2-7; 9 nucleotides agree with TRBD2. The CDR3 has 13 amino acids. V lost 3 bases, J lost 4 bases, and 1 base stayed unmatched. CDR1 and CDR2 (germline): LNHDA, SQIVND (reference sequence).

The chain has TRBV5-6 and TRBJ2-7, with 7 bases identical to TRBD2. Germline loops: CDR1 SGHDT, CDR2 YYEEEE. The CDR3 totals 14 residues. V dropped 2 bases and J dropped 6; count of bases not matched to a gene: 8. In nucleotides, the CDR3 is TGTGCCAGCAGCTTCCCGGGGAGGGCTCGCGAGCAGTACTTC. This encodes CASSFPGRAREQYF.

This chain uses TRBV6-5 with TRBJ2-2, with D unresolved. Germline-derived CDR1 and CDR2 are MNHEY and SVGAGI. Trimming removed 11 bases at V and 7 bases at J, with 17 bases between. The CDR3 sequence is 13 residues long. CDR3 sequence (DNA): TGTGCCGCGCAGGCAGCAGTGGTCGGGGAGCTGTTTTTT. This sequence encodes CAAQAAVVGELFF.

The rearrangement uses TRBV10-3 and TRBJ1-5; a weak D match, TRBD1 (6 bases). The CDR3 has 15 amino acids. The germline V and J ends were trimmed by 2 bases and 4 bases, with 12 bases remaining between them. The germline V gene encodes CDR1 ENHRY and CDR2 SYGVKD. CDR3: CAISEEQGGNQPQHF. The CDR3 DNA follows: TGTGCCATCAGTGAGGAACAGGGTGGTAATCAGCCCCAGCATTTT.

This chain connects TRBV7-2 to TRBJ1-3; D is possibly TRBD1 (5 bases). The CDR3 sequence is 16 residues long. Trimming cost V 8 bases and J 1 base, with 18 bases left between them. CDR1 is SGHTA, CDR2 FQGNSA, per germline. CDR3 amino acids: CASVPPGPPSGNTIYF. CDR3 nucleotides: TGTGCCAGCGTTCCCCCAGGGCCACCATCTGGAAACACCATATATTTT.

This clone occurred a few times. This chain uses TRBV28 with TRBJ1-2, with D hard to call. CDR1 is MDHEN and CDR2 is SYDVKM in the germline V gene. Deletions cut 4 bases from V and 5 bases from J, with 11 bases between. This CDR3 spans 13 amino acids. CDR3 coding DNA: TGTGCCAGCAGTTGGCAGGTACGGTATGGCTACACCTTC. Its translation: CASSWQVRYGYTF.

J is TRBJ2-1 and V is TRBV2; 8 positions match TRBD2. CDR1 is SNHLY, CDR2 FYNNEI, per germline. Germline trimming cut 0 bases from V and 5 bases from J; bases unmatched to any gene: 6. The CDR3 has 16 residues. The CDR3 region is CASSEALTGGDNEQFF. Written as DNA, the CDR3 is TGTGCCAGCAGTGAAGCGCTTACGGGGGGGGACAATGAGCAGTTCTTC.

This clone came up once. The V and J genes are TRBV5-6 and TRBJ2-7; TRBD1 matches 7 bases. Germline V gene data show CDR1 as SGHDT and CDR2 as YYEEEE. The CDR3 length is 15 residues. V lost 4 bases and J lost 1; bases outside the gene matches: 8. This chain's CDR3 is CASSPRDSRSYEQYF. CDR3 sequence (DNA): TGTGCCAGCAGCCCCCGGGACAGTCGATCCTACGAGCAGTACTTC.

This clone was counted between two and nine times. The chain uses TRBV25-1 and TRBJ1-3; the D is unclear. Germline V gene lookup returns CDR1 MGHDK and CDR2 SYGVNS. The CDR3 sequence is 13 residues long. V dropped 6 bases and J dropped 0 bases, with 6 bases sitting between them. The CDR3 region is CASRRGSGNTIYF. DNA for the CDR3: TGTGCCAGCAGACGGGGCTCTGGAAACACCATATATTTT.

The chain is built from TRBV19 and TRBJ2-5, with D unresolved. The CDR3 is 14 residues long. Looked up from germline, CDR1 is LNHDA and CDR2 is SQIVND (reference sequence). V gave up 5 bases and J gave up 5 bases, with 15 bases separating them. The CDR3 reads CASSPRSPAETQYF. For the CDR3, the DNA is TGTGCCAGTAGTCCGCGTTCCCCTGCGGAGACCCAGTACTTC.

The genes are TRBV15 and TRBJ1-1; D is uncertain. The V end lost 8 bases, the J end lost 0 bases, and 10 bases lay between the germline ends. Germline lookup yields CDR1 LNHNV and CDR2 YYDKDF (reference sequence). The CDR3 loop spans 13 amino acids. CDR3 DNA: TGTGCCACCGGTCAGATGGTGAACACTGAAGCTTTCTTT. It encodes CATGQMVNTEAFF.

This chain connects TRBV2 to TRBJ2-5; the D gene is possibly TRBD2 (6 bases). CDR1 and CDR2 from the germline V gene are SNHLY and FYNNEI. The CDR3 is made up of 13 amino acids. V shed 7 bases and J shed 5 bases, with 14 bases lying between them. The CDR3 protein is CASTNFGGETQYF. The CDR3 DNA follows: TGTGCCAGCACAAATTTTGGGGGGGAGACCCAGTACTTC.

The rearrangement joins TRBV7-8 to TRBJ2-7; 7 nucleotides agree with TRBD1. This CDR3 is built from 15 residues. Germline V gene data show CDR1 as SGHVS and CDR2 as FQNEAQ. The V segment lost 1 base and the J segment 3 bases; nucleotides outside the gene matches: 6. DNA of the CDR3: TGTGCCAGCAGCTTAGGGGGAAACAGGGGCTACGAGCAGTACTTC. This translates into CASSLGGNRGYEQYF.

V and J are TRBV7-9 and TRBJ1-4, with 8 bases lining up with TRBD1. Per the germline V gene, CDR1 is SEHNR and CDR2 is FQNEAQ (reference sequence). The V and J ends lost 7 bases and 3 bases, in that order; junction bases with no gene match: 7. The CDR3 runs to 15 residues. CDR3 sequence reads: CASTQWTGPNEKLFF. The CDR3 DNA reads as TGTGCCAGCACCCAATGGACAGGGCCTAATGAAAAACTGTTTTTT.

This sequence joins TRBV7-3 and TRBJ2-2; D not resolved. Germline V gene sequence: CDR1 SGHTA, CDR2 FQGTGA. The CDR3 consists of 14 residues. V lost 5 bases and J lost 1, with 8 bases in between. The CDR3 bases are TGTGCCAGCAGCACGTGGAGGAACACCGGGGAGCTGTTTTTT. It is translated as CASSTWRNTGELFF.

The chain employs TRBV6-5 and TRBJ1-2, with D tentatively TRBD1 (6 bases). Trimming shortened V by 4 bases and J by 0 bases, and 15 bases separated the two germline ends. The CDR3 totals 16 residues. CDR1 MNHEY and CDR2 SVGAGI come from the germline V gene. The CDR3 region has the DNA TGTGCCAGCAGTTCGACAGGACTAGAAGCTAACTATGGCTACACCTTC. Translating it yields CASSSTGLEANYGYTF.